The clone carrying this T cell receptor (beta chain) was counted ten times or more. The antigen is unknown. These data originate in a study of CD8 T cells in ankylosing spondylitis. Study outcomes and limitations: Disease-linked clones reportedly concentrated significantly in matched ankylosing spondylitis synovial fluid.

Germline assignment: CDR1 MNHEY and CDR2 SMNVEV (reference sequence). This CDR3 is built from 14 residues. With 8 bases clipped from V and 11 bases from J, the junction kept 8 bases outside the gene matches. Preparation of TCR beta libraries was done by quantitative 5'-RACE with molecular barcodes. TCRdb re-derived calls from the 5' RACE reads in MiXCR, one entry per CDR3 protein. Of about 130,000 distinct CDR3 sequences listed, over 7% are singletons. Sample: blood, either unsorted or a sorted T cell fraction (not recorded which). The TCR originated in a male donor with ankylosing spondylitis or in good health (not recorded which). This chain uses TRBV27 with TRBJ2-1, with 14 positions matching TRBD2. CDR3 sequence (DNA): TGTGCCAGCTGGGCCGGGACTAGCGGGAGAAAGCAGTTCTTC. Amino acid sequence: CASWAGTSGRKQFF.